This T cell receptor beta chain emerged from a study of radiotherapy plus CTLA-4 blockade in lung cancer. Study observations and caveats: It was early blood T cell clone dynamics, with interferon-beta, that reportedly best predicted response.

Assay: immunoSEQ multiplex PCR; the TCRdb copy retains only in-frame clones and omits some. The table has tens of thousands of clones, 70% seen once. With regard to this clone: The antigen is unknown.

In chemo-refractory metastatic non-small-cell lung cancer, patients got ipilimumab CTLA-4 blockade together with focal radiation. Germline CDR1 MNHNS, CDR2 SASEGT. The V and J ends lost 7 bases and 5 bases, in that order; junction bases with no gene match: 11. This CDR3 has 14 amino acids. The material sequenced was peripheral blood, taken from a patient treated with radiotherapy plus ipilimumab. The V gene is TRBV6-1, the J gene TRBJ2-7; 7 bases are a match to TRBD1. This receptor was identified in a human donor with non-small cell lung cancer who had stable disease on radiotherapy plus ipilimumab. The CDR3 spells CASKLDRENDEQYF. The CDR3 nucleotides are TGTGCCAGCAAGCTCGACAGGGAAAACGACGAGCAGTACTTC.